These 10 T cell receptor beta chains came from one sample sequenced in a study of T cell responses to AZD1222 COVID-19 vaccine. Data came from immunoSEQ multiplex PCR; TCRdb stores just in-frame clones and leaves some out. The sample carries about 92,000 clones, 70% to 90% recorded once. This material consisted of peripheral blood, taken on day 0 of AZD1222 vaccination. The source is an adult in good health.

The J gene is TRBJ2-7, the V gene TRBV19, with 9 bases fitting TRBD2. CDR1 is LNHDA, CDR2 SQIVND, per germline (reference sequence). This CDR3 has 13 residues. Germline trimming cut 4 bases from V and 6 bases from J; bases unmatched to any gene: 4. In DNA, the CDR3 is TGTGCCAGTAGTACGAGCGGGAGGCGCGAGCAGTACTTC. It translates to CASSTSGRREQYF.

This clone was detected only once. The genes are TRBV5-1 and TRBJ2-5, with 11 bases aligning to TRBD2. The CDR3 length is 17 residues. Trimming cost V 3 bases and J 4 bases; bases outside gene matches: 11. Germline V lookup: CDR1 SGHRS, CDR2 YFSETQ. This CDR3 is CASSSGPLAGGRETQYF. CDR3 sequence (DNA): TGCGCCAGCAGCTCCGGACCTCTAGCGGGAGGCCGAGAGACCCAGTACTTC.

This chain connects TRBV6-5 to TRBJ1-1; D possibly corresponds to TRBD1 (6 bases). V was pared by 5 bases and J by 3 bases, with 16 bases between. CDR3 length: 15 amino acids. From germline, CDR1 is MNHEY and CDR2 SVGAGI. DNA for the CDR3: TGTGCCAGCAGTCCCCTCAGGACAGCACACACTGAAGCTTTCTTT. Translating it yields CASSPLRTAHTEAFF.

V usage is TRBV11-2 and J usage is TRBJ1-2; D is ambiguous. The CDR3 contains 13 residues. Germline values: CDR1 SGHAT, CDR2 FQNNGV. V lost 5 bases to trimming and J lost 8 bases, with 15 bases between them. The CDR3 here is CASSQRGYQGYTF. DNA for the CDR3: TGTGCCAGCAGCCAAAGAGGGTATCAGGGCTACACCTTC.

V usage is TRBV6-1 and J usage is TRBJ2-7, with 8 bases aligning to TRBD2. The CDR3 is 13 amino acids. J gave up 5 bases and V 3 bases, and 3 bases lay outside the gene matches. Germline CDR1 reads MNHNS; CDR2 reads SASEGT. The CDR3 is CASSEREADEQYF. The CDR3 nucleotides are TGTGCCAGCAGTGAGCGGGAGGCTGACGAGCAGTACTTC.

V usage is TRBV19 and J usage is TRBJ1-5; D is ambiguous. CDR1 and CDR2 (germline): LNHDA, SQIVND (reference sequence). Trimming removed 4 bases from V and 5 bases from J, with 9 bases in between. The CDR3 has 13 amino acids. The CDR3 DNA sequence: TGTGCCAGTAGTACGGGTGGCGATCAGCCCCAGCATTTT. Protein product: CASSTGGDQPQHF.

The rearrangement joins TRBV5-1 to TRBJ2-7; possible D gene TRBD2, 6 bases. The CDR3 contains 13 residues. V lost 4 bases, J lost 3 bases, and 11 bases lay in between. CDR1 SGHRS and CDR2 YFSETQ come from the germline V gene. The CDR3 sequence: CASSGQGLYEQYF. CDR3 DNA sequence: TGCGCCAGCAGCGGGCAGGGACTCTACGAGCAGTACTTC.

The chain recombines TRBV30 with TRBJ2-7; TRBD2 might be the D (6 bases). In germline, CDR1 is GTSNPN, CDR2 SVGIG (reference sequence). The CDR3 has 13 amino acids. The V end lost 3 bases, the J end lost 0 bases, and 9 bases lay between the germline ends. CDR3 sequence reads: CAWRPSDSYEQYF. CDR3 nucleotides: TGTGCCTGGAGACCTAGCGACTCCTACGAGCAGTACTTC.

The chain combines TRBV7-9 with TRBJ1-2; 7 nucleotides line up with TRBD1. V trimming: 5 bases; J trimming: 3 bases; junction bases outside the gene matches: 0. The CDR3 is made up of 12 amino acids. Germline CDR1 and CDR2: SEHNR and FQNEAQ (reference sequence). CDR3 nucleotide sequence: TGTGCCAGCAGCCAGGGGGACTATGGCTACACCTTC. Protein: CASSQGDYGYTF.

The CDR3 sequence: CASGYGDPGPRSEQFF. In nucleotides, the CDR3 is TGTGCTAGTGGTTACGGAGACCCAGGACCACGAAGTGAGCAGTTCTTC. The chain couples TRBV12-5 to TRBJ2-1, with D uncertain. CDR3 size: 16 residues. CDR1 and CDR2 from the germline V gene are LGHNT and FRNRAP. With 4 bases removed from V and 9 bases from J, the gap between germline ends came to 22 bases.